The present entry profiles one T cell receptor (beta chain) with its context. As yet, its antigen is unknown. The method was immunoSEQ multiplex PCR; TCRdb's version includes in-frame clones alone and lacks a portion of them. Among about 2 million clones listed, 85% to 95% were seen once. This specimen comes from a study of shared clonotypes between healthy human individuals. At the level of the study: Each donor's CD8 memory used one plate, CD8 naive two, each CD4 subset three.

Findings and limits, study-wide: Sorted-subset samples were not fully sequenced, rarefaction indicated. Exclusively blood specimens were collected; tissue repertoires likely differ.

Germline loops: CDR1 MNHNS, CDR2 SASEGT. The CDR3 extends over 13 amino acids. Trimming removed 10 bases at V and 7 bases at J, with 16 bases between. V gene TRBV6-1 combines with J gene TRBJ2-2; D ambiguous. The source is a man between 18 and 29 years old in good health. Sequencing was performed on naive CD4+ T cells sorted from blood. Subset of the sample: CD45RA+ positively selected. CDR3 sequence reads: CAITGAAHGELFF. The CDR3 DNA is TGTGCCATCACCGGTGCAGCCCACGGGGAGCTGTTTTTT.